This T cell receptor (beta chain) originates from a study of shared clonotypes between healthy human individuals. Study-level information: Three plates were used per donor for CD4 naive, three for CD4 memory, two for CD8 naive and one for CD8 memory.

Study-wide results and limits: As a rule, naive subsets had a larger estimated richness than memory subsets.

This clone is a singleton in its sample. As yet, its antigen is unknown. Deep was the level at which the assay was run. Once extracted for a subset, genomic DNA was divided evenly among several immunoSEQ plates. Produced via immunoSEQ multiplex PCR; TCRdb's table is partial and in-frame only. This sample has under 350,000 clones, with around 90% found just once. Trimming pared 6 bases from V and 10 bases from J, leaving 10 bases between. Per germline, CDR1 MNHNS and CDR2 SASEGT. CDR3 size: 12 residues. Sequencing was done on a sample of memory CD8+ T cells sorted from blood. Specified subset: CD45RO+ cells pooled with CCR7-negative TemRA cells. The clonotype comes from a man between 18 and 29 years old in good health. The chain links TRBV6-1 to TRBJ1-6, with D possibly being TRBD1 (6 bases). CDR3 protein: CASRQGNSPLHF. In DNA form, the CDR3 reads TGTGCCAGCAGGCAGGGGAACTCACCCCTCCACTTT.